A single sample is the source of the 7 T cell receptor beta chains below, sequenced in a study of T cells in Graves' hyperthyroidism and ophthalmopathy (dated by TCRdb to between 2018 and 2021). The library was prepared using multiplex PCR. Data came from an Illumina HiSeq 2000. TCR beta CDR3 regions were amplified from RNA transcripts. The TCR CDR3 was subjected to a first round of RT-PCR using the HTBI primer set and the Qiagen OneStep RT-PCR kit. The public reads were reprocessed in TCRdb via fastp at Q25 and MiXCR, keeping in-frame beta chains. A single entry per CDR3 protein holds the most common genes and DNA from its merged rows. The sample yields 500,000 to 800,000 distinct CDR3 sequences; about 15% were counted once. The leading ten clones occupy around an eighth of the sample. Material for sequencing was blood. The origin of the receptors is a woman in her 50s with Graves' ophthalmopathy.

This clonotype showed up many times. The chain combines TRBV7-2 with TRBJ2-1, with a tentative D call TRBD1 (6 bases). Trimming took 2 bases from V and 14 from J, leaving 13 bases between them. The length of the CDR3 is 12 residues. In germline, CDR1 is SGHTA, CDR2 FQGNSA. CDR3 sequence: CASSLSAAGEFF. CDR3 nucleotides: TGTGCCAGCAGCTTATCCGCCGCAGGGGAGTTCTTC.

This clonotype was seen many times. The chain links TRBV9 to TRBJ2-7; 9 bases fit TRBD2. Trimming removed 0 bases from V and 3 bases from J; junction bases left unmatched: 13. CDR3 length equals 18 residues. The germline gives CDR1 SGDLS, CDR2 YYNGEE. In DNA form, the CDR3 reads TGTGCCAGCAGCGTAGGAGCGGGAGGCCCACGTTTCCACTACGAGCAGTACTTC. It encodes CASSVGAGGPRFHYEQYF.

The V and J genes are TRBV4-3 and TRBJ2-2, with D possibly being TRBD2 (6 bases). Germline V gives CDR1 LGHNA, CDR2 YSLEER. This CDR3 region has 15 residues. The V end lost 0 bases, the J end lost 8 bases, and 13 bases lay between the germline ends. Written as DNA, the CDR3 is TGCGCCAGCAGCCAAGATGGGGGGAGGTCTGGGGAGCTGTTTTTT. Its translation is CASSQDGGRSGELFF.

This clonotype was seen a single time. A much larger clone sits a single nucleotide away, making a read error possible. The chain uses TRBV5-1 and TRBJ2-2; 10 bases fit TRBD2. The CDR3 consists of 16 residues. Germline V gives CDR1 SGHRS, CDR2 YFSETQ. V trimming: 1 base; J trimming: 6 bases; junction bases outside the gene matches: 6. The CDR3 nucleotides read TGCGCCAGCAGCTTGTTGGTAGCGGGAGGCGCCGGGGAGCTGTTTTTT. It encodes CASSLLVAGGAGELFF.

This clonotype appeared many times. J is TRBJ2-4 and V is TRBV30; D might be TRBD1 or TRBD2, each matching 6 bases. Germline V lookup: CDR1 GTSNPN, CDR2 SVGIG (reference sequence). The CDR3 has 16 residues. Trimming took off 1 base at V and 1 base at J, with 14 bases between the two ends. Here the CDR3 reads CAWSAQGRTAKNIQYF. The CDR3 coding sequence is TGTGCCTGGAGTGCCCAGGGGAGGACGGCCAAAAACATTCAGTACTTC.

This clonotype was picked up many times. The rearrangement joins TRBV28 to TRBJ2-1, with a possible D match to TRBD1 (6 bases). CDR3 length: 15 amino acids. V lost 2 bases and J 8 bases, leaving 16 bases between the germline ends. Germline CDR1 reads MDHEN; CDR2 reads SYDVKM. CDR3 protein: CASSLTTGWADEQFF. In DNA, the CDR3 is TGTGCCAGCAGTTTAACTACAGGGTGGGCGGATGAGCAGTTCTTC.

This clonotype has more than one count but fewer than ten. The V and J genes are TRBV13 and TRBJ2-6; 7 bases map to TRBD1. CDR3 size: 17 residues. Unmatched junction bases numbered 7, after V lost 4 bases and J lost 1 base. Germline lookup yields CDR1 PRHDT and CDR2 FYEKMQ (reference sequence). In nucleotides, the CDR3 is TGTGCCAGCAGCTCCGACAGGGAAGGATCTGGGGCCAACGTCCTGACTTTC. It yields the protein CASSSDREGSGANVLTF.